This record covers a single T cell receptor (beta chain). Its antigen is unidentified. The PCR was carried out with 60 Vbeta primers and 13 Jbeta primers. The repertoire was sequenced with immunoSEQ multiplex PCR; TCRdb's copy has only in-frame clones and lacks some. The data include 110,000 to 150,000 clones; the top ten clones carry approximately 2.4%. CDR1 and CDR2 (germline): MNHNS, SASEGT. The ends lost 3 bases at V and 3 bases at J; junction bases unmatched: 4. The CDR3 runs 14 residues. Healthy bone marrow donors formed the donor group. This specimen comes from a study of cytomegalovirus exposure and HLA in healthy donors. Whole-study findings and limits: A later analysis linked roughly 17,000 TCR beta sequences to HLA alleles at 0.05 false discovery rate. TCR beta V segments were, for the most part, productive about 87% or about 30% of the time in an earlier analysis. For most TCR sequences rarity was the rule, although some public TCRs occurred in many donors.

This receptor was obtained from a middle-aged man in good health and CMV-seronegative. The sequenced sample consisted of PBMCs. This rearrangement joins TRBV6-1 to TRBJ2-7, with 8 bases fitting TRBD1. The CDR3: CASSDRTGSYEQYF. In DNA form, the CDR3 reads TGTGCCAGCAGTGACCGGACAGGGAGCTACGAGCAGTACTTC.